This T cell receptor beta chain originates from a study of blood T cells in healthy people across ages (dated by TCRdb to the mid-2010s). A note on the overall study: Template switching captured roughly one uniquely barcoded TCR beta cDNA molecule per two T cells in model experiments. Age-related changes in TCR beta repertoire diversity were measured in the study by deep sequencing normalized with unique cDNA molecular identifiers. The donors were divided into four age groups: young (average around 16 years), middle-aged (almost 40), aged (about 60) and long-lived (approximately 74). To avoid experimental bias, donors of different ages were distributed randomly across sequencing lanes. Two additional independent replicas of 1 million unique cDNA reads from the same blood draw were analyzed for two donors (one aged 18 to 30 and one aged 80 or older).

What the authors observed across the whole study: Compared with the aged group, the long-lived group had more naive CD4+ T cells, fewer expanded clones and increased TCR diversity, suggesting age selection. Observed TCR beta diversity correlated strongly with the percentage of naive T cells measured by flow cytometry. Estimates of total diversity from one million sequenced T cells were regarded as lower bounds and underestimates. As age increased, observed TCR beta diversity per million T cells dropped in a roughly linear way, and a significant reduction was already evident by age roughly 40. Conclusive comparison of naive and antigen-experienced compartments was prevented by the profiling of bulk unsorted PBMCs. The CMV infection status of donors was not known, potentially confounding age-related changes in expanded clonotypes.

The library came from 5' RACE. The sequencer was an Illumina HiSeq 2500. The second PCR ran for about 6 to 12 cycles and used a J-beta primer mix along with a sample-barcoded 5' primer. A template-switch 5' adaptor carrying 12 random nucleotides introduced a unique molecular identifier onto each TCR beta cDNA molecule. At least 3 million CDR3-containing paired-end reads were obtained from each sample. First-strand cDNA was synthesized from all RNA with the Mint cDNA synthesis kit, primed by a TRBC-specific oligonucleotide. Following uracil-DNA glycosylase treatment, all cDNA underwent a first 18-cycle PCR with the universal primers M1SS and BC2_uni_R. In the source study's methods: Each sample was normalized by randomly selecting 1 million high-quality reads, each carrying a distinct molecular identifier. Reads sharing molecular identifiers were discarded rather than binned into consensus sequences. CDR3 identification, clonotype clustering and error correction used MiTCR with a Q25 quality threshold and the strictest error-elimination algorithm. A nonparametric unseen species model using Euler transformation provided a lower-bound estimate of total TCR beta diversity. TCRdb trimmed public reads at Q25 via fastp, called clones via MiXCR and kept in-frame beta chains. Rows with one shared CDR3 protein collapse into an entry with the most common genes and DNA. What appears here as the V and J calls and clone size reflects TCRdb's work, not the paper's. The sample table shows about 580,000 distinct CDR3 sequences, and roughly 48% are seen once. Of the sample, roughly 24% is held by the ten largest clones.

Spanning cysteine to phenylalanine, the CDR3 consists of 15 amino acids. Only the CDR3 portion is preserved as DNA: 45 bases, with reading frame beginning at the first base. A distance of 10 bases separates the germline ends of V and J, which lose 1 base and 3 bases respectively. Via the germline V gene, CDR1 is SGHTA and CDR2 FQGNSA. This clonotype turned up a few times. It lacks a known antigen. No much larger clone is present one base from it, and per-base qualities are unavailable. Donors were a few dozen systemically healthy Caucasian individuals from Russia aged roughly 6 to 90 years. Each donor gave around 9 milliliters of peripheral blood, collected into EDTA-treated Vacutainer tubes. Ficoll-Paque density-gradient centrifugation was used to isolate PBMCs, with at least 6.5 million obtained per sample. Total RNA, at least 6 micrograms per sample, was extracted from PBMCs with Trizol reagent. The percentages of naive CD45RAhigh/CD27high T cells were determined by flow cytometry on a PBMC aliquot from every donor.

This receptor was obtained from a man of 80 years or more in good health. This sequence uses TRBV7-2 and TRBJ2-1, with no confidently assigned D gene. The sequenced sample was blood. The sequenced DNA: TGTGCCAGCAGCTTAGACCGGACCGTCTACAATGAGCAGTTCTTC. It specifies CASSLDRTVYNEQFF.